The 22 T cell receptor beta chains below all came from one sample that was sequenced in a study of CD8+CD57+ T cells in acquired aplastic anemia. Investigators profiled TCR beta VDJ and CDR3 from genomic DNA template. MiXCR, run by TCRdb on the reads, gives a single entry per CDR3 protein. The sample consists of approximately 180,000 distinct CDR3 sequences, around 48% of them appearing once. Patients chosen for sequencing had CD8+CD57+ cells that had expanded, as shown by flow cytometry. The specimen sequenced was sorted CD4+, CD8+, or CD8+CD57+ T cells (not recorded which) from PBMCs. The receptors here all came from a human donor with aplastic anemia.

The chain links TRBV19 to TRBJ1-5; D is unclear. Germline-derived CDR1 and CDR2 are LNHDA and SQIVND (reference sequence). The CDR3 runs 15 residues. The germline V and J ends were trimmed by 3 bases and 5 bases, with 14 bases remaining between them. In DNA, the CDR3 is TGTGCCAGTAGTATTTTCCACCTGAACGATCAGCCCCAGCATTTT. Protein: CASSIFHLNDQPQHF.

About this clonotype: This may come from a read error, since a much larger clone is one base off. The chain uses TRBV12-3 or TRBV12-4 and TRBJ2-5; 7 nucleotides line up with TRBD2. J gave up 6 bases and V 3 bases, and 19 bases lay outside the gene matches. CDR3 length equals 18 residues. DNA of the CDR3: TGTGCCAGCAGTTTGGGTTGGAGGCGGGGACTAATTCAACAGACCCAGTACTTC. Translated, it gives CASSLGWRRGLIQQTQYF.

This clonotype has a handful of counts. A much larger clone lies one base from this, so it may be a read error. This chain links TRBV19 with TRBJ2-1, with D possibly matching TRBD1 (6 bases). The CDR3 loop spans 15 amino acids. The germline V gene has CDR1 LNHDA and CDR2 SQIVND (reference sequence). The CDR3 region is CASSTSDRPYNEQLF. Here the CDR3 DNA reads TGTGCCAGTAGTACCTCGGACAGACCCTACAATGAGCAGCTCTTC.

The chain carries TRBV12-3 or TRBV12-4 and TRBJ2-1; 10 bases are a match to TRBD2. The CDR3 covers 18 residues. The ends lost 6 bases at V and 3 bases at J; junction bases unmatched: 14. CDR3 loop: CASSRGVQREGRYNEQFF. As DNA, the CDR3 is TGTGCCAGCAGCCGCGGGGTTCAGCGGGAGGGCCGCTACAATGAGCAGTTCTTC.

This clonotype was counted ten times or more. The rearrangement uses TRBV7-3 and TRBJ1-1; TRBD1 aligns across 8 bases. Germline trimming cut 5 bases from V and 3 bases from J; bases unmatched to any gene: 2. Germline CDR1 is SGHTA and CDR2 is FQGTGA. The CDR3 is made up of 13 amino acids. This CDR3 reads CASSQDRDTEAFF. In DNA form, the CDR3 reads TGTGCCAGCAGCCAGGACAGGGACACTGAAGCTTTCTTT.

V usage is TRBV9 and J usage is TRBJ1-2; D perhaps matches TRBD1 (5 bases). The germline V gene has CDR1 SGDLS and CDR2 YYNGEE. The CDR3 has 14 amino acids. Trimming cost V 0 bases and J 4 bases, with 10 bases left between them. The CDR3 bases are TGTGCCAGCAGCGTAGGTGGGGGAGGCTATGGCTACACCTTC. It encodes CASSVGGGGYGYTF.

J is TRBJ2-1 and V is TRBV6-1, with 7 bases lining up with TRBD1. The J segment lost 1 base and the V segment lost 5 bases, leaving 5 bases of the junction unmatched. The germline V gene encodes CDR1 MNHNS and CDR2 SASEGT. The CDR3 is 15 residues long. CDR3 residues: CASSSRQGSYNEQFF. DNA for the CDR3: TGTGCCAGCAGTAGTAGACAGGGTTCCTACAATGAGCAGTTCTTC.

There are a few counts of this clonotype. The genes are TRBV2 and TRBJ2-1; 8 nucleotides line up with TRBD1. Germline lookup yields CDR1 SNHLY and CDR2 FYNNEI. The CDR3 has 13 residues. With V trimmed by 8 bases and J by 4 bases, 4 bases remained unmatched. The CDR3 nucleotides read TGTGCCAGCGACAGACAGGGGTACAATGAGCAGTTCTTC. Its protein product is CASDRQGYNEQFF.

This rearrangement joins TRBV10-3 to TRBJ2-1; D gene unclear. CDR1 and CDR2 (germline): ENHRY, SYGVKD. V lost 5 bases to trimming and J lost 0 bases, with 5 bases between them. This CDR3 has 13 residues. This CDR3 is CAISRSSYNEQFF. The CDR3 nucleotides are TGTGCCATCAGTCGGTCCTCCTACAATGAGCAGTTCTTC.

The rearrangement links TRBV10-3 to TRBJ2-6, with D perhaps given as TRBD1 or TRBD2 (5 bases each). The germline V and J ends were trimmed by 10 bases and 0 bases, with 19 bases remaining between them. The CDR3 has 17 amino acids. Germline CDR1 ENHRY, CDR2 SYGVKD. The DNA for the CDR3 is TGTGCCACAAGGCAAGGGACCCCGAGCTCTGGGGCCAACGTCCTGACTTTC. It translates to CATRQGTPSSGANVLTF.

The chain uses TRBV9 and TRBJ2-1, with D perhaps being TRBD1 or TRBD2 (5 bases each). The germline CDR1 and CDR2 sequences are SGDLS and YYNGEE. The CDR3 runs to 12 residues. V was pared by 4 bases and J by 10 bases, with 12 bases between. The CDR3 sequence: CASSPHGTEQFF. CDR3 bases: TGTGCCAGCAGCCCCCATGGGACCGAGCAGTTCTTC.

The V and J genes are TRBV19 and TRBJ2-1; D tentatively reads TRBD1 or TRBD2 (5 bases each). Germline V lookup: CDR1 LNHDA, CDR2 SQIVND (reference sequence). Trimming removed 5 bases from V and 0 bases from J, with 17 bases in between. The CDR3 is 17 amino acids. The CDR3 sequence: CASSSGTLRSSYNEQFF. CDR3 nucleotides: TGTGCCAGTAGTTCCGGGACGCTAAGGAGCTCCTACAATGAGCAGTTCTTC.

This clonotype showed up just a few times. V gene TRBV27 combines with J gene TRBJ2-2; D unclear. The CDR3 covers 14 residues. Per germline, CDR1 MNHEY and CDR2 SMNVEV (reference sequence). The V end lost 3 bases, the J end lost 1 base, and 6 bases lay between the germline ends. The CDR3 region is CASSFIRNTGELFF. The CDR3 DNA sequence: TGTGCCAGCAGTTTTATCCGGAACACCGGGGAGCTGTTTTTT.

This clonotype was seen many times. This chain uses TRBV5-1 with TRBJ1-2; a weak D match, TRBD1 (5 bases). Germline CDR1 reads SGHRS; CDR2 reads YFSETQ. The CDR3 has 16 amino acids. V lost 6 bases and J lost 0, with 18 bases in between. The CDR3 DNA is TGCGCCAGCACCTCTCGACCCTCAGGGTCTAACTATGGCTACACCTTC. Its protein product is CASTSRPSGSNYGYTF.

This clonotype has ten or more counts. The chain employs TRBV29-1 and TRBJ1-1; D gene uncertain. V lost 4 bases to trimming and J lost 4 bases, with 13 bases between them. Germline CDR1 is SQVTM and CDR2 is ANQGSEA. This CDR3 has 13 residues. This CDR3 is CSVVGQFVTEAFF. In DNA, the CDR3 is TGCAGCGTTGTAGGGCAATTTGTCACTGAAGCTTTCTTT.

A single count supports this clonotype. This chain joins TRBV29-1 and TRBJ2-1, with 7 nucleotides matching TRBD1. Germline CDR1 and CDR2: SQVTM and ANQGSEA. Germline trimming cut 2 bases from V and 0 bases from J; bases unmatched to any gene: 4. The CDR3 has 15 residues. CDR3 sequence (DNA): TGCAGCGTTGAACGGGCAGGGGGCTCCTACAATGAGCAGTTCTTC. This sequence encodes CSVERAGGSYNEQFF.

This chain links TRBV9 with TRBJ2-5; D may be TRBD1 (5 bases). V was shortened by 0 bases and J by 1 base, with 7 bases between the two germline ends. Germline CDR1 reads SGDLS; CDR2 reads YYNGEE. CDR3 size: 14 residues. As DNA, the CDR3 is TGTGCCAGCAGCGTAGATGGGGCCCAAGAGACCCAGTACTTC. Translating gives CASSVDGAQETQYF. The full variable domain, rest sourced from reference TRBV9 and TRBJ2-5, is DSGVTQTPKHLITATGQRVTLRCSPRSGDLSVYWYQQSLDQGLQFLIQYYNGEERAKGNILERFSAQQFPDLHSELNLSSLELGDSALYFCASSVDGAQETQYFGPGTRLLVL.

Comments on this clonotype: One base away lies a much larger clone, so this may be a sequencing read error. The chain recombines TRBV11-2 with TRBJ2-7; 11 bases align to TRBD2. With 5 bases clipped from V and 7 bases from J, the junction kept 13 bases outside the gene matches. The germline gives CDR1 SGHAT, CDR2 FQNNGV. The CDR3 consists of 16 residues. The CDR3 sequence: CASSRCSGRASREQYF. The DNA of the CDR3 is TGTGCCAGCAGCCGGTGTAGCGGGAGGGCCTCAAGGGAGCAGTACTTC.

This clonotype appeared many times. This chain connects TRBV5-4 to TRBJ2-5; D call uncertain. Trimming took 4 bases from V and 2 from J, leaving 9 bases between them. This CDR3 has 13 residues. CDR1 SGHNT and CDR2 YYREEE come from the germline V gene (reference sequence). CDR3 residues: CASSAAGQETQYF. Here the CDR3 DNA reads TGTGCCAGCAGCGCGGCAGGACAAGAGACCCAGTACTTC. Using reference TRBV5-4 and TRBJ2-5 for the parts outside the CDR3, the full variable domain is ETGVTQSPTHLIKTRGQQVTLRCSSQSGHNTVSWYQQALGQGPQFIFQYYREEENGRGNFPPRFSGLQFPNYSSELNVNALELDDSALYLCASSAAGQETQYFGPGTRLLVL.

The V and J genes are TRBV18 and TRBJ1-1, with 7 bases matching TRBD1. Losses at the gene ends were 3 bases for V and 3 bases for J; bases not matched to a gene: 7. The CDR3 is 15 amino acids. Germline V gives CDR1 KGHSH, CDR2 LQKENI. In DNA form, the CDR3 reads TGTGCCAGCTCACCCAGGGGGGGCCCGGACACTGAAGCTTTCTTT. Translating gives CASSPRGGPDTEAFF.

This clonotype was seen repeatedly, ten times or more. This rearrangement joins TRBV7-2 to TRBJ2-7; maybe TRBD2 (6 bases). Trimming took off 1 base at V and 3 bases at J, with 10 bases between the two ends. The length of the CDR3 is 14 residues. Germline-derived CDR1 and CDR2 are SGHTA and FQGNSA. The CDR3 loop reads CASSLVSGDYEQYF. DNA of the CDR3: TGTGCCAGCAGCTTAGTCTCGGGAGACTACGAGCAGTACTTC.

In this sample, this clonotype turned up many times. The chain has TRBV6-1 and TRBJ2-5; TRBD1 matches 10 bases. The CDR3 covers 15 residues. The V and J ends lost 4 bases and 4 bases, in that order; junction bases with no gene match: 6. Germline CDR1 is MNHNS and CDR2 is SASEGT. The CDR3 protein is CASSAATGGGETQYF. DNA of the CDR3: TGTGCCAGCAGTGCGGCGACAGGGGGCGGAGAGACCCAGTACTTC.